This TCR beta chain comes out of a study of shared clonotypes between healthy human individuals. Study findings and constraints: Richness estimates generally favored naive over memory subsets.

This CDR3 has 13 amino acids. Per the germline V gene, CDR1 is MNHNS and CDR2 is SASEGT. With 6 bases removed from V and 4 bases from J, the gap between germline ends came to 10 bases. As for this clone: Antigen specificity is unknown.

For every subset, genomic DNA was evenly distributed across several immunoSEQ plates. Per the study methods: Filtering differed because ImmunoSEQ produced junction-only sequences that carried no quality scores. The table came from immunoSEQ multiplex PCR; TCRdb's copy has only in-frame clones and leaves some out. V, J and clone size are taken as reported in that table, and D and trimming were inferred from the DNA itself. The sample has about a million clones, around 74% seen once. The V gene is TRBV6-1, the J gene TRBJ1-5, with D tentatively TRBD1 (6 bases). Material for sequencing was memory CD4+ T cells sorted from blood. Subset noted: CD45RA-negative fraction. This sequence was found in a man aged 18 to 29 in good health. CDR3 in amino acids: CASRRDRNQPQHF. The CDR3, as DNA: TGTGCCAGCAGGAGAGACAGGAATCAGCCCCAGCATTTT.